A single sample gave rise to the 8 T cell receptor beta chains below, sequenced in a study of T cell repertoires in cytomegalovirus infection. TCRdb analysed the reads with MiXCR anew, one entry per CDR3 protein. This sample has around 550,000 distinct CDR3 sequences, with around 27% found just once. Material for sequencing was PBMCs. The receptors come from a human donor in good health (CMV status not recorded). Some clones in this sample may be carry-over from other donors' samples.

V gene TRBV27 combines with J gene TRBJ2-1, with D possibly being TRBD2 (5 bases). The V and J ends lost 3 bases and 8 bases respectively, with 17 bases between them. Germline CDR1 is MNHEY and CDR2 is SMNVEV (reference sequence). The CDR3 is made up of 15 amino acids. The CDR3 sequence is CASSLERAVGDEQFF. CDR3 DNA sequence: TGTGCCAGCAGTTTGGAACGGGCTGTGGGAGATGAGCAGTTCTTC.

This chain joins TRBV7-2 and TRBJ2-1; D is unclear. V lost 4 bases to trimming and J lost 14 bases, with 18 bases between them. The CDR3 spans 13 residues. CDR1 is SGHTA and CDR2 is FQGNSA in the germline V gene. The CDR3 DNA is TGTGCCAGCAGCTCCACGACGACTCTCTGGGAGTTCTTC. Amino acids: CASSSTTTLWEFF.

This clonotype was recorded at least ten times. The chain employs TRBV7-2 and TRBJ2-1; TRBD2 matches 10 bases. The CDR3 is 17 amino acids. Per germline, CDR1 SGHTA and CDR2 FQGNSA. Germline trimming cut 5 bases from V and 0 bases from J; bases unmatched to any gene: 7. CDR3 coding DNA: TGTGCCAGCAGCACCCCAGCTAGCGGGAGCTCCTACAATGAGCAGTTCTTC. Protein sequence: CASSTPASGSSYNEQFF. Based on the CDR3 plus reference TRBV7-2 and TRBJ2-1, the full variable domain is GAGVSQSPSNKVTEKGKDVELRCDPISGHTALYWYRQSLGQGLEFLIYFQGNSAPDKSGLPSDRFSAERTGGSVSTLTIQRTQQEDSAVYLCASSTPASGSSYNEQFFGPGTRLTVL.

The chain links TRBV10-3 to TRBJ1-2; 11 bases match TRBD1. V lost 6 bases to trimming and J lost 8 bases; unmatched junction nucleotides: 11. The CDR3 has 15 residues. The germline V gene encodes CDR1 ENHRY and CDR2 SYGVKD. The CDR3 DNA is TGTGCCATCAGGGAGACCGGACAGGGGGCAGGAGGCTACACCTTC. It yields the protein CAIRETGQGAGGYTF.

CDR3 residues: CASTLRPQGSGANVLTF. CDR3 DNA sequence: TGTGCCAGCACCCTTCGACCGCAGGGATCAGGGGCCAACGTCCTGACTTTC. The chain is built from TRBV6-6 and TRBJ2-6, with TRBD1 as a possible D gene (5 bases). The CDR3 is 17 amino acids. V was trimmed by 7 bases and J by 4 bases, leaving 20 bases between them. Germline-derived CDR1 and CDR2 are MNHNY and SVGAGI (reference sequence).

This rearrangement joins TRBV28 to TRBJ1-1; 8 bases align to TRBD1. The CDR3 runs to 16 residues. Trimming removed 1 base from V and 5 bases from J; junction bases left unmatched: 9. CDR1 and CDR2 (germline): MDHEN, SYDVKM. The CDR3: CASSLSGGAGGTEAFF. The DNA of the CDR3 is TGTGCCAGCAGTTTATCAGGGGGCGCGGGTGGGACTGAAGCTTTCTTT. Using reference TRBV28 and TRBJ1-1 for the parts outside the CDR3, the full variable domain is DVKVTQSSRYLVKRTGEKVFLECVQDMDHENMFWYRQDPGLGLRLIYFSYDVKMKEKGDIPEGYSVSREKKERFSLILESASTNQTSMYLCASSLSGGAGGTEAFFGQGTRLTVV.

In this sample, this clonotype turned up many times. V gene TRBV7-2 combines with J gene TRBJ1-5; D ambiguous. Deletions cut 3 bases from V and 5 bases from J, with 8 bases between. Germline CDR1 is SGHTA and CDR2 is FQGNSA. CDR3 size: 13 residues. CDR3 in amino acids: CASSFHIDQPQHF. CDR3 nucleotides: TGTGCCAGCAGCTTCCATATTGATCAGCCCCAGCATTTT.

Relative to its sample, this clonotype is medium-sized. This chain's CDR3 is CASTADLGDSPLHF. The CDR3, as DNA: TGTGCCAGCACCGCGGACTTAGGGGATTCACCCCTCCACTTT. J is TRBJ1-6 and V is TRBV7-2; tentative D call: TRBD1 (5 bases). Per germline, CDR1 SGHTA and CDR2 FQGNSA. V lost 7 bases and J lost 8, with 15 bases in between. The CDR3 totals 14 residues.